The TCR beta chain under discussion was sequenced for a study of OX40 agonist ivuxolimab in advanced cancers. Data came from immunoSEQ multiplex PCR; TCRdb stores just in-frame clones and leaves some out. The table includes some 68,000 clones, approximately 86% detected once. The CDR3 loop spans 17 amino acids. Germline lookup yields CDR1 MGHDK and CDR2 SYGVNS. The V segment lost 3 bases and the J segment 8 bases; nucleotides outside the gene matches: 14. On this clone: Its antigen remains unidentified.

General study findings and limits: Expanded clones were, on average, more numerous in CD8+ T cells than in CD4+.

This chain connects TRBV25-1 to TRBJ2-1, with 9 bases lining up with TRBD2. This receptor was obtained from an adult with an advanced solid tumor such as melanoma, head and neck, liver or kidney cancer. The specimen comprised CD4+ or CD8+ T cells sorted from blood, sampled in a trial of the OX40 agonist ivuxolimab. The CDR3 bases are TGTGCCAGCAGTGAGGCCCCTGGTCTAGCGGGAAACTATGAGCAGTTCTTC. Its translation is CASSEAPGLAGNYEQFF.